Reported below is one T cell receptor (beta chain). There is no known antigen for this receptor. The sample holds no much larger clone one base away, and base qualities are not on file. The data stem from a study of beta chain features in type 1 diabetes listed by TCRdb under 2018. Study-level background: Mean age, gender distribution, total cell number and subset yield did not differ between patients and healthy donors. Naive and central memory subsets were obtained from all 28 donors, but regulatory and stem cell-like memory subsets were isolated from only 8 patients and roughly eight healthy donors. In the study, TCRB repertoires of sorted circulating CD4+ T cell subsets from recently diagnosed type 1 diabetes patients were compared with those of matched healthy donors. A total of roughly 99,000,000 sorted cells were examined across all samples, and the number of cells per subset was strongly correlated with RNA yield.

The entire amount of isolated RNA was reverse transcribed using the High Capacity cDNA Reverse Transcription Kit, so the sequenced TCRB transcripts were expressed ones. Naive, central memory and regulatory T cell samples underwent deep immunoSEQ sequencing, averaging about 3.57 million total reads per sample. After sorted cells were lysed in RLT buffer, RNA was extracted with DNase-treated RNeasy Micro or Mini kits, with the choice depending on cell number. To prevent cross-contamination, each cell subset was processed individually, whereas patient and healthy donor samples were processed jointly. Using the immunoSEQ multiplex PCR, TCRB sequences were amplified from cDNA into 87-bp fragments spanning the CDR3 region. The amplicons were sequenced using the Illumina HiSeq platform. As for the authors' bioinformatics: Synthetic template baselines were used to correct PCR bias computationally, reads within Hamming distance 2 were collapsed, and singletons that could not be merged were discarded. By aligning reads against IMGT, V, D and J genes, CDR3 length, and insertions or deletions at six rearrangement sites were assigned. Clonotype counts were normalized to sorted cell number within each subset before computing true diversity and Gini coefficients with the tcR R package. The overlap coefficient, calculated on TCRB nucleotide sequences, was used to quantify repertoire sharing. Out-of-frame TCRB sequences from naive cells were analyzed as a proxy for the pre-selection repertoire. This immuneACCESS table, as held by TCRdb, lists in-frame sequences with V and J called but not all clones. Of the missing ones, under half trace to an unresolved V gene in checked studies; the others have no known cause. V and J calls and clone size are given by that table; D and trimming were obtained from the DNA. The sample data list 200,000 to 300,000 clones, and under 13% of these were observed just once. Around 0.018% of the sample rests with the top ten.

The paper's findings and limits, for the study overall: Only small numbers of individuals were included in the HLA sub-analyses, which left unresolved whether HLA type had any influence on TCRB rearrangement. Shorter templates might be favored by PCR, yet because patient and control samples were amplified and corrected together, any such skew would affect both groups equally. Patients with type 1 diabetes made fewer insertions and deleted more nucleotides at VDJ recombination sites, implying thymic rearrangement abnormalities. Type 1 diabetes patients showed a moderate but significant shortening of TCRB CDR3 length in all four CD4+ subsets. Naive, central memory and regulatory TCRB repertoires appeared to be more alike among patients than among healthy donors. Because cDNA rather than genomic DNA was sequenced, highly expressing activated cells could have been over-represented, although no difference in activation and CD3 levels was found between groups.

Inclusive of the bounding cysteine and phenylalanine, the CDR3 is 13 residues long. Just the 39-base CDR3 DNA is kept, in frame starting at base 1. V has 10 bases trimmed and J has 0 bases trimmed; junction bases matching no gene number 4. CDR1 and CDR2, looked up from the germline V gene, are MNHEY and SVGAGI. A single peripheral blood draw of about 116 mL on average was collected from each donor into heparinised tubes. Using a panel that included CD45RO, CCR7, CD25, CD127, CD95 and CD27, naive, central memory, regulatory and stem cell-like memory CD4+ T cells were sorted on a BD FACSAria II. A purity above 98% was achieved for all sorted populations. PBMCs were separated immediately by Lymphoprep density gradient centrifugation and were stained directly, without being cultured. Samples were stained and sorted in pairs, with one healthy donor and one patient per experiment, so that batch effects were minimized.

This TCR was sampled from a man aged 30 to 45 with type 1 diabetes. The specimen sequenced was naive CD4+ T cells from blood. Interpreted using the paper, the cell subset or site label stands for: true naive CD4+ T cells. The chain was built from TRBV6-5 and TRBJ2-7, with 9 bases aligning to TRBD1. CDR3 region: CATGTGPSYEQYF. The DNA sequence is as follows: TGTGCCACCGGGACAGGGCCCTCCTACGAGCAGTACTTC.